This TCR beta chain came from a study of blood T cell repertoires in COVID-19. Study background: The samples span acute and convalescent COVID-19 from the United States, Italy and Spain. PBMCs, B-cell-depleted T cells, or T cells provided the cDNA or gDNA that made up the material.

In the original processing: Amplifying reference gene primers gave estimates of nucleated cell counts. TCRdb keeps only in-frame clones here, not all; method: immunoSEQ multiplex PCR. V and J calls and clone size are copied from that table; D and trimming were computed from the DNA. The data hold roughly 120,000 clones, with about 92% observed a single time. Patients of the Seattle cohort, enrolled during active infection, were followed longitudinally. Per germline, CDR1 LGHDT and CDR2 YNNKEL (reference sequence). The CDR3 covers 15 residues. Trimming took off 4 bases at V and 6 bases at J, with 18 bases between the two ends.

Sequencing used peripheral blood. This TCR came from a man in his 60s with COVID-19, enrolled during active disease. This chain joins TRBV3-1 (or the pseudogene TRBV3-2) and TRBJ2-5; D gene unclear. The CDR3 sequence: CASSPRISAEKTQYF. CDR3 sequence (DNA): TGTGCCAGCAGCCCGCGGATCTCCGCGGAAAAGACCCAGTACTTC.